This T cell receptor beta chain was retrieved from a study of PD-1 blockade in classical Hodgkin lymphoma. Study-level information: Intravenous infusions of nivolumab 3 mg/kg reached patients every 2 weeks. Study-level findings and limits: Newly diagnosed patients and complete responders had comparable diversity at baseline. A significant rise in TCR diversity was seen by C4D1 for CD4+ cells but not for CD8+ cells.

Clones were sequenced by immunoSEQ multiplex PCR, and TCRdb holds only the in-frame ones, with some missing. Of 90,000 to 130,000 clones listed, 89% are singletons. As for this clone: Its cognate antigen is unknown.

The V gene's germline CDR1 is MGHDK and CDR2 SYGVNS. The CDR3 is made up of 15 amino acids. V lost 7 bases, J lost 0 bases, and 12 bases lay in between. Brentuximab vedotin exposure varied among the patients, all of whom had relapsed after autologous stem cell transplantation. Patients had relapsed/refractory classical Hodgkin lymphoma with complete response, partial response or progressive disease as best response. This TCR was recovered from a human donor with classical Hodgkin lymphoma. The sample was peripheral blood mononuclear cells (PBMCs), taken before the second cycle of nivolumab. V usage is TRBV25-1 and J usage is TRBJ2-2; a weak D match, TRBD1 (5 bases). In DNA form, the CDR3 reads TGTGCCAGCAACGGCTGGGGCGCGAACACCGGGGAGCTGTTTTTT. Protein: CASNGWGANTGELFF.